Listed below are T cell receptor beta chains from one sample, sequenced in a study of CD8+CD57+ T cells in acquired aplastic anemia. TCRdb recomputed calls from the reads with MiXCR, one row per CDR3 protein. The sample shows 150,000 to 200,000 distinct CDR3 sequences, around half of them seen only once. The sample was sorted CD4+, CD8+, or CD8+CD57+ T cells (not recorded which) from PBMCs. Receptor source: a human donor with aplastic anemia. Each CDR3 is given with its conserved first and last residue.

v_gene | CDR3aa
TRBV5-4 | CASSPPAGPVYGYTF
TRBV15 | CATSDPTTGDNEQFF
TRBV10-1 | CASSEEDRGELFF
TRBV5-6 | CASSLVGQGNTGELFF
TRBV7-2 | CASSLAVTSFAGELFF
TRBV15 | CATSRGRGYEQYF
TRBV3-1 | CASSSRTPQREFETQYF
TRBV10-3 | CAISGYRLPSYGYTF
TRBV10-3 | CAISENPSGGPYEQYF
TRBV10-3 | CAIASVGSTGELFF
TRBV15 | CATSRSLGGYEQYF
TRBV30 | CAWRMDGTDTQYF
TRBV7-2 | CASSQGDRFIPYF
TRBV29-1 | CSVESGYVNTEAFF
TRBV29-1 | CSVRTEGYGYTF
TRBV10-3 | CAIGFGRPYEQYF
TRBV2 | CATSPSTDGGELFF
TRBV29-1 | CSVTKAGAEAFF